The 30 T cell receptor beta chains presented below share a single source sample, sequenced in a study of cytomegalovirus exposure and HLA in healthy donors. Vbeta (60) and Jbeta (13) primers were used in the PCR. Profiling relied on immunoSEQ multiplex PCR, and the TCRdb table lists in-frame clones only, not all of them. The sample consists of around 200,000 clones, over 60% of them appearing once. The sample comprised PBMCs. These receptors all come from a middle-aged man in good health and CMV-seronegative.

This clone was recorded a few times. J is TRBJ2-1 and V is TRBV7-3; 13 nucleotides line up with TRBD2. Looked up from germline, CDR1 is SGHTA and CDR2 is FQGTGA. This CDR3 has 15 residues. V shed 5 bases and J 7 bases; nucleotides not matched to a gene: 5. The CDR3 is CASSQGLAGLNEQFF. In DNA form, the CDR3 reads TGTGCCAGCAGCCAGGGACTAGCGGGACTGAATGAGCAGTTCTTC.

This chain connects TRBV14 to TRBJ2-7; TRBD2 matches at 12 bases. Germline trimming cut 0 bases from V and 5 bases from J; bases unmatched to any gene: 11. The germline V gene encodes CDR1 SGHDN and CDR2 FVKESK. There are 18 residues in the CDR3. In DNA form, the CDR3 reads TGTGCCAGCAGCCAAGATGGGCTAGCGGGAGGGCCCAGGAACGAGCAGTACTTC. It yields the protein CASSQDGLAGGPRNEQYF.

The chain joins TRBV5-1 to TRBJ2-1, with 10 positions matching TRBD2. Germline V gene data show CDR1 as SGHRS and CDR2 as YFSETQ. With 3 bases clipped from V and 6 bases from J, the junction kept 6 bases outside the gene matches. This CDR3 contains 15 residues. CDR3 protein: CASSYLAGAGNEQFF. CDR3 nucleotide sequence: TGCGCCAGCAGCTATCTAGCGGGAGCTGGCAATGAGCAGTTCTTC.

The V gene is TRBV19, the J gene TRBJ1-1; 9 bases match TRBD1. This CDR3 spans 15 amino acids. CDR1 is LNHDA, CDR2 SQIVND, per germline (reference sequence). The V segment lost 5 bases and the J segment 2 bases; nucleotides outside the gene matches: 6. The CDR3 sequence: CASSYRGRGNTEAFF. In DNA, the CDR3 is TGTGCCAGTAGTTACAGGGGGCGCGGCAACACTGAAGCTTTCTTT.

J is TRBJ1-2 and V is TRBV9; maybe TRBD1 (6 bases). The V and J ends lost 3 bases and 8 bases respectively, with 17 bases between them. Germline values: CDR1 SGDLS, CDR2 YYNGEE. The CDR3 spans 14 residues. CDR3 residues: CASSGLQGIEGYTF. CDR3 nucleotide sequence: TGTGCCAGCAGCGGATTACAGGGCATTGAAGGCTACACCTTC. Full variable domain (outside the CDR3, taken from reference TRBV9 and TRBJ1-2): DSGVTQTPKHLITATGQRVTLRCSPRSGDLSVYWYQQSLDQGLQFLIQYYNGEERAKGNILERFSAQQFPDLHSELNLSSLELGDSALYFCASSGLQGIEGYTFGSGTRLTVV.

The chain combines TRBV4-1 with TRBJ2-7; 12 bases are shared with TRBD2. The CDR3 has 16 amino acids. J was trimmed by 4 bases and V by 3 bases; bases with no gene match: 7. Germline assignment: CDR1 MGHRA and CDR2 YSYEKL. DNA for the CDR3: TGCGCCAGCAGCCATCCCGGGACTAGCGGGCTTTACGAGCAGTACTTC. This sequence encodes CASSHPGTSGLYEQYF.

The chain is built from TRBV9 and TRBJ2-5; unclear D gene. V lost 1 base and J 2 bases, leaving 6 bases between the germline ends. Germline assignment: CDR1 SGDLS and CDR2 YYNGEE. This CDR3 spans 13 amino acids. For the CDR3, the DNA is TGTGCCAGCAGCGTATGGCCGCAAGAGACCCAGTACTTC. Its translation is CASSVWPQETQYF.

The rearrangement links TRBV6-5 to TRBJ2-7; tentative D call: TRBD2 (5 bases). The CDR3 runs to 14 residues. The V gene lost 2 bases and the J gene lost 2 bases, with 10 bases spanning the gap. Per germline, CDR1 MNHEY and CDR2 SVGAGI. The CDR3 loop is CASSYGAGAYEQYF. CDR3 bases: TGTGCCAGCAGTTACGGTGCGGGTGCCTACGAGCAGTACTTC.

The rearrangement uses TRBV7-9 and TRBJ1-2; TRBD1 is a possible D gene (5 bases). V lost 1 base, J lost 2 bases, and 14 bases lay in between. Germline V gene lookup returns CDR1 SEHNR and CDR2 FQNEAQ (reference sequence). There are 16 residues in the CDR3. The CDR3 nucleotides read TGTGCCAGCAGCTTAGGCCTTAGGGGCGAGAACTATGGCTACACCTTC. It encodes CASSLGLRGENYGYTF.

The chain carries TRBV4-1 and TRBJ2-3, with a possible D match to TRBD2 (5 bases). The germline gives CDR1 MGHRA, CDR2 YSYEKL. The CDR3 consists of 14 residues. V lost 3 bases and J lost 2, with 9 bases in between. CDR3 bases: TGCGCCAGCAGCCAGCGGGTTTCCACAGATACGCAGTATTTT. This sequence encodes CASSQRVSTDTQYF.

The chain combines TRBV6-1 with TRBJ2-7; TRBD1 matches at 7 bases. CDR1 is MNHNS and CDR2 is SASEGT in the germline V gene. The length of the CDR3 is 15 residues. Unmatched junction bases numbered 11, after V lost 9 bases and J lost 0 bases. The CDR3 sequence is CASEDRIASSYEQYF. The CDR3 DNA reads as TGTGCCAGTGAGGACAGGATAGCCTCCTCCTACGAGCAGTACTTC.

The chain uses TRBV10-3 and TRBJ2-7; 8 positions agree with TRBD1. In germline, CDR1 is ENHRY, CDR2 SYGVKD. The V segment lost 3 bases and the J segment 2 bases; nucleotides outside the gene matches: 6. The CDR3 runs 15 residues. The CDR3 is CAISEGQGSPYEQYF. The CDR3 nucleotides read TGTGCCATCAGTGAAGGACAGGGATCACCCTACGAGCAGTACTTC.

The CDR3 DNA reads TGTGCCAGCACCTCCGCGAGGGGGGGGCTGGACGAGCAGTACTTC. Protein: CASTSARGGLDEQYF. The chain links TRBV7-9 to TRBJ2-7, with D possibly TRBD2 on 7 matching bases. V gave up 7 bases and J gave up 5 bases, with 21 bases separating them. CDR3 size: 15 residues. CDR1 and CDR2 (germline): SEHNR, FQNEAQ (reference sequence).

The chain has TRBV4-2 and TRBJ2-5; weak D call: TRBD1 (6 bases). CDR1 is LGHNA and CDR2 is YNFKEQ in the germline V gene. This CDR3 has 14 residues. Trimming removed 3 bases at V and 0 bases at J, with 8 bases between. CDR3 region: CASSQDRHQETQYF. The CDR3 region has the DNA TGTGCCAGCAGCCAGGACAGACACCAAGAGACCCAGTACTTC.

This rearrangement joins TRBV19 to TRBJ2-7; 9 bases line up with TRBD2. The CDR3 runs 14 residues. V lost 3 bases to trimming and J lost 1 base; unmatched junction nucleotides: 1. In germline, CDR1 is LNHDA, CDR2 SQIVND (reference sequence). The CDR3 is CASSISGSSYEQYF. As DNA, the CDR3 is TGTGCCAGTAGTATTAGCGGGAGTTCCTACGAGCAGTACTTC.

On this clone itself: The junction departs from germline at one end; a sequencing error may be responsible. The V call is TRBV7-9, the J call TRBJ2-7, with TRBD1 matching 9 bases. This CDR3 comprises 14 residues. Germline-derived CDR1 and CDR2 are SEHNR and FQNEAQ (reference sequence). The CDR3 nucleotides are TGTTCCAGCAGCTCGGGACAGGGAGTCGACGAGCAGTACTTC. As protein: CSSSSGQGVDEQYF.

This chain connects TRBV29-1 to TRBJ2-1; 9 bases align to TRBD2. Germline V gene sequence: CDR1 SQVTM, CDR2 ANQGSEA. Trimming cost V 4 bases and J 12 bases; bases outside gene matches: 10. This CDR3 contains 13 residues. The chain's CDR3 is CSVVGGGALGQFF. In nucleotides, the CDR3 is TGCAGCGTTGTCGGCGGGGGGGCCCTCGGGCAGTTCTTC.

In nucleotides, the CDR3 is TGTGCCAGCAGTGAACGGAGGGCGTACAATGAGCAGTTCTTC. Translation: CASSERRAYNEQFF. J is TRBJ2-1 and V is TRBV2; D might be TRBD2 (6 bases). V dropped 2 bases and J dropped 4 bases, with 9 bases sitting between them. The CDR3 is made up of 14 amino acids. Germline CDR1 is SNHLY and CDR2 is FYNNEI.

The CDR3 sequence is CASSSYAASAHSYEQYF. In DNA, the CDR3 is TGTGCCAGCAGCTCCTATGCGGCTAGCGCACATTCCTACGAGCAGTACTTC. The V gene is TRBV11-2, the J gene TRBJ2-7; a weak D match, TRBD2 (6 bases). CDR3 length: 17 residues. V lost 4 bases and J 1 base, leaving 20 bases between the germline ends. The germline CDR1 and CDR2 sequences are SGHAT and FQNNGV.

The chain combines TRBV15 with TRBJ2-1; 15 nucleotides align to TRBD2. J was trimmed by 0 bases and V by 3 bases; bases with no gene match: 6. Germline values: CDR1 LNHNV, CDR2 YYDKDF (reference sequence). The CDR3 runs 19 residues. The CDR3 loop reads CATSRIPGLAGGSYNEQFF. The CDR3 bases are TGTGCCACCAGCAGGATACCGGGACTAGCGGGAGGCTCCTACAATGAGCAGTTCTTC.

CDR3 nucleotide sequence: TGTGCCATCAGTGATGCGGCGGGGGGCGGCACTGAAGCTTTCTTT. It encodes CAISDAAGGGTEAFF. J is TRBJ1-1 and V is TRBV10-3; possible D gene TRBD1, 6 bases. The CDR3 is 15 residues long. The germline CDR1 and CDR2 sequences are ENHRY and SYGVKD. V was trimmed by 3 bases and J by 4 bases, leaving 15 bases between them.

The CDR3 loop reads CASKASGVSYEQYF. CDR3 in DNA: TGTGCCAGCAAAGCTAGCGGGGTCTCCTACGAGCAGTACTTC. The gene calls are TRBV5-6 and TRBJ2-7; 9 bases fit TRBD2. Germline-derived CDR1 and CDR2 are SGHDT and YYEEEE. There are 14 residues in the CDR3. Unmatched junction bases numbered 4, after V lost 6 bases and J lost 0 bases.

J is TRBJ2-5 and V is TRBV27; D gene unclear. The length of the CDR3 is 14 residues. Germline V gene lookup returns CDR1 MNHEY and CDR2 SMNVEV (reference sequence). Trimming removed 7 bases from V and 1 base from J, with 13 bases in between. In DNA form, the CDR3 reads TGTGCCAGCACCCCCCGGGTAGGCCAAGAGACCCAGTACTTC. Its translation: CASTPRVGQETQYF.

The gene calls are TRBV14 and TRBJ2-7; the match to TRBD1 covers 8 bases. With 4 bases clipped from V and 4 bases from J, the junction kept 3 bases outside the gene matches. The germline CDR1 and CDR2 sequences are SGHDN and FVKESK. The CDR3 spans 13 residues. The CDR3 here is CASSPGQVYEQYF. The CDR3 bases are TGTGCCAGCAGCCCGGGACAGGTATACGAGCAGTACTTC. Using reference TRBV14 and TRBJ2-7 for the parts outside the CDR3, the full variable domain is EAGVTQFPSHSVIEKGQTVTLRCDPISGHDNLYWYRRVMGKEIKFLLHFVKESKQDESGMPNNRFLAERTGGTYSTLKVQPAELEDSGVYFCASSPGQVYEQYFGPGTRLTVT.

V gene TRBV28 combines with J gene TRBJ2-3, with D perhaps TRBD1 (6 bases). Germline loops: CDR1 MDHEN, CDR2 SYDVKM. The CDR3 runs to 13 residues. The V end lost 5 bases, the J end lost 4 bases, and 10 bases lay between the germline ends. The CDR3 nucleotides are TGTGCCAGCAGTAGGGGGTCGCCAGATACGCAGTATTTT. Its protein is CASSRGSPDTQYF.

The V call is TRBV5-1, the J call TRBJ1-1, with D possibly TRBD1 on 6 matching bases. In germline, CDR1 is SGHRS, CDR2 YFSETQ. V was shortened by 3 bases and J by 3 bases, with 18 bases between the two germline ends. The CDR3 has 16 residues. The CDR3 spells CASSSSGTQWDTEAFF. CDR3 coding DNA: TGCGCCAGCAGCTCCAGCGGGACACAGTGGGACACTGAAGCTTTCTTT.

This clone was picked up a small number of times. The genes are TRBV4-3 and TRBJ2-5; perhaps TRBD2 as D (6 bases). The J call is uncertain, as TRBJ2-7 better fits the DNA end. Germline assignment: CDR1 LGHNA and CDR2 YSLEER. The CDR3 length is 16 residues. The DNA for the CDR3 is TGCGCCAGCAGCCCTAGTGGAGGGTCTGGACTCTACGAGCAGTACTTC. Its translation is CASSPSGGSGLYEQYF.

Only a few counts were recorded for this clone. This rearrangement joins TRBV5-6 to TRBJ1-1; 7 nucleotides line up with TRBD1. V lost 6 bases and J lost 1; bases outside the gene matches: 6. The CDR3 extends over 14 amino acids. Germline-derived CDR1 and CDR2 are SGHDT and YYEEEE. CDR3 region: CASTWGTANTEAFF. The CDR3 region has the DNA TGTGCCAGCACCTGGGGGACAGCGAACACTGAAGCTTTCTTT.

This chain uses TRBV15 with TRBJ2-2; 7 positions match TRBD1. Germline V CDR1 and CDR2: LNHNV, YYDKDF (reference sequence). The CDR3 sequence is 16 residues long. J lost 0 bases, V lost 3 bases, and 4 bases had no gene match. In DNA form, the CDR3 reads TGTGCCACCAGCAGCGACAGGGTGACGAACACCGGGGAGCTGTTTTTT. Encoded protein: CATSSDRVTNTGELFF.

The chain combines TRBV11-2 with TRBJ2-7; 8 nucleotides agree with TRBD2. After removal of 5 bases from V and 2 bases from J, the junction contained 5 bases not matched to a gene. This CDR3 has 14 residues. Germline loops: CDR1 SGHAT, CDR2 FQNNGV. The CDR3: CASSTPAGAYEQYF. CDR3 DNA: TGTGCCAGCAGCACCCCAGCGGGAGCCTACGAGCAGTACTTC.